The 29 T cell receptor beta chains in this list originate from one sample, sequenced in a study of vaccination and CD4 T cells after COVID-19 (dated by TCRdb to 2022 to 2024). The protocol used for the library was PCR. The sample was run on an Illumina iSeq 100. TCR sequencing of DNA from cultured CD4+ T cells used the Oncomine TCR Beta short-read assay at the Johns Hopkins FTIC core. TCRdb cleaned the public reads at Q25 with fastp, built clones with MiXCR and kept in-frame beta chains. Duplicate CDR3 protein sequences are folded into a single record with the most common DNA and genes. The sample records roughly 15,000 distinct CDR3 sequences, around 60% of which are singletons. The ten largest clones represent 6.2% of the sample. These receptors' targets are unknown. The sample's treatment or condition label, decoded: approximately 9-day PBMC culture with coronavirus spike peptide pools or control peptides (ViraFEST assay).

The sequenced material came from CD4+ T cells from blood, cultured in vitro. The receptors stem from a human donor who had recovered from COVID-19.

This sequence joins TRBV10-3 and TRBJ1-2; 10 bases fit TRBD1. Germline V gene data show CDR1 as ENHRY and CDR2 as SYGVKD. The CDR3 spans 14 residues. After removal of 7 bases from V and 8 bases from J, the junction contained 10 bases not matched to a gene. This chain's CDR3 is CAINPGQGFFGYTF. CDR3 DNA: TGTGCCATCAATCCGGGACAGGGGTTTTTCGGCTACACCTTC.

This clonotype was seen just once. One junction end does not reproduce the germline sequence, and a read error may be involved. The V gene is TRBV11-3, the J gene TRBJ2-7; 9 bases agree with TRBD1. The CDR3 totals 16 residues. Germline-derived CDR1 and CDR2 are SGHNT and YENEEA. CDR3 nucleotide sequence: TGTGGCAGCAGCCCACAACCGGGACAGGGTCCCTACGAGCAGTACTTC. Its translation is CGSSPQPGQGPYEQYF.

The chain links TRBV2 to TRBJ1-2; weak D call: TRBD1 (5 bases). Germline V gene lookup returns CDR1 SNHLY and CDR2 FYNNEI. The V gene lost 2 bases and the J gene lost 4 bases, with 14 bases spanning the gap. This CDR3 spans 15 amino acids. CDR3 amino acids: CASSESRVISYGYTF. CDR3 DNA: TGTGCCAGCAGTGAATCCAGGGTCATCAGCTATGGCTACACCTTC.

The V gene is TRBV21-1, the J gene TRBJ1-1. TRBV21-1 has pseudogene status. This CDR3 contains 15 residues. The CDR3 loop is CASSKEGRMNTEAFF. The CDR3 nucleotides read TGTGCCAGCAGCAAAGAGGGCAGAATGAACACTGAAGCTTTCTTT.

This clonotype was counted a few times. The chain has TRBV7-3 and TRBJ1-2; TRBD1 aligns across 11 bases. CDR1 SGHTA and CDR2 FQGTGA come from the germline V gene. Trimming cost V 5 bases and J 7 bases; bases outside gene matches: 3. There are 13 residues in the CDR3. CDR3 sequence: CASSRGQGGGYTF. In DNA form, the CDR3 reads TGTGCCAGCAGCCGGGGACAGGGGGGTGGCTACACCTTC.

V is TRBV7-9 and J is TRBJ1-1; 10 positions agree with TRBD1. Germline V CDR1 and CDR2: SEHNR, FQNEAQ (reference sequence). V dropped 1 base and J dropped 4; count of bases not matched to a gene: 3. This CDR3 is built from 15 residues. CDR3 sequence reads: CASSLEGQGSTEAFF. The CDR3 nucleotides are TGTGCCAGCAGCTTAGAGGGACAGGGGAGCACTGAAGCTTTCTTT. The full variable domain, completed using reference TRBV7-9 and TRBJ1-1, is DTGVSQNPRHKITKRGQNVTFRCDPISEHNRLYWYRQTLGQGPEFLTYFQNEAQLEKSRLLSDRFSAERPKGSFSTLEIQRTEQGDSAMYLCASSLEGQGSTEAFFGQGTRLTVV.

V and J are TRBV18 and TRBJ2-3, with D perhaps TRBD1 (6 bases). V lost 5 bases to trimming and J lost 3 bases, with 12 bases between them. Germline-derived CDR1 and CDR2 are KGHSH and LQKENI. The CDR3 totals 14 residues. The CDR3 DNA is TGTGCCAGCTCATGGGACATCCAGACAGATACGCAGTATTTT. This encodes CASSWDIQTDTQYF.

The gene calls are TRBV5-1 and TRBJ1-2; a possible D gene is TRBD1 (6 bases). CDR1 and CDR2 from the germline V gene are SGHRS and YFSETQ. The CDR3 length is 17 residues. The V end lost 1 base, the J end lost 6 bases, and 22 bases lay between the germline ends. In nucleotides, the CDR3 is TGCGCCAGCAGCTTGTATACCCCGGACAGAGGGAGGGATGGCTACACCTTC. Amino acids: CASSLYTPDRGRDGYTF.

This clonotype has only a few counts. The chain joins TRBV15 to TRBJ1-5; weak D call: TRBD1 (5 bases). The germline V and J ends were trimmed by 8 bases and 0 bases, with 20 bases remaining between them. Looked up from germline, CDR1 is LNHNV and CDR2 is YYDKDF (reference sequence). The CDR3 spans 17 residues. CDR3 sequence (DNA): TGTGCCACCGCTGGACATCATAAGTCCTATAGCAATCAGCCCCAGCATTTT. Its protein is CATAGHHKSYSNQPQHF.

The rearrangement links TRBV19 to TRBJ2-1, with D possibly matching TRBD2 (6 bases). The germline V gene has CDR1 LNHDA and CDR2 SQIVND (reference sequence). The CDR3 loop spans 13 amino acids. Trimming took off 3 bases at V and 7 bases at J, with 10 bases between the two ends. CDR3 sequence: CASSIGTLNEQFF. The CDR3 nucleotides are TGTGCCAGTAGTATTGGGACTCTTAATGAGCAGTTCTTC.

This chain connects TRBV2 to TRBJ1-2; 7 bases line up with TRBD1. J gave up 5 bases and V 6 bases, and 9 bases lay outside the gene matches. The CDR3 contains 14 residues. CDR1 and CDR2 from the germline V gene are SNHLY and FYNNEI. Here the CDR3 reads CASRAGGEGYGYTF. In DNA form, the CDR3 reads TGTGCCAGCAGGGCAGGGGGAGAAGGATATGGCTACACCTTC. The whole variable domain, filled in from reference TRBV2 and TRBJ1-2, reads EPEVTQTPSHQVTQMGQEVILRCVPISNHLYFYWYRQILGQKVEFLVSFYNNEISEKSEIFDDQFSVERPDGSNFTLKIRSTKLEDSAMYFCASRAGGEGYGYTFGSGTRLTVV.

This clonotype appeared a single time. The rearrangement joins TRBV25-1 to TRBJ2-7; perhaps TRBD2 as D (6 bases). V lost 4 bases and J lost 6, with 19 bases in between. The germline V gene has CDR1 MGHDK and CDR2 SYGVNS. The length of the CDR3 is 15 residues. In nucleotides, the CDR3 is TGTGCCAGCAGTGTAACGGGACTCACGCAGGGCGAGCAGTACTTC. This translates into CASSVTGLTQGEQYF.

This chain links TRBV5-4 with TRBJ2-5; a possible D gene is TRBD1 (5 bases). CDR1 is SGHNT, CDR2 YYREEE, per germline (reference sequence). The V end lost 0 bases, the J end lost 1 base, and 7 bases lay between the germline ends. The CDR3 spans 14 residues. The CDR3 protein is CASSLEGAQETQYF. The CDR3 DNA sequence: TGTGCCAGCAGCTTGGAAGGGGCCCAAGAGACCCAGTACTTC.

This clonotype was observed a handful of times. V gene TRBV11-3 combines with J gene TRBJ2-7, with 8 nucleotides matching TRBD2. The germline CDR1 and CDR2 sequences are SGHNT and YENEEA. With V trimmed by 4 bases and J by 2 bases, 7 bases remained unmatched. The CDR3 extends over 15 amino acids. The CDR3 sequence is CASSSAGLDTYEQYF. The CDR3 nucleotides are TGTGCCAGCAGCTCCGCGGGACTAGACACCTACGAGCAGTACTTC.

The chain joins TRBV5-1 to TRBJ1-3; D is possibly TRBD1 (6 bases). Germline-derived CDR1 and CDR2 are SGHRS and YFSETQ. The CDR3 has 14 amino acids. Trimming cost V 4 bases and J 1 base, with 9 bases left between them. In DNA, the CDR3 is TGCGCCAGCAGCGAGCAGGGGTCTGGAAACACCATATATTTT. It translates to CASSEQGSGNTIYF.

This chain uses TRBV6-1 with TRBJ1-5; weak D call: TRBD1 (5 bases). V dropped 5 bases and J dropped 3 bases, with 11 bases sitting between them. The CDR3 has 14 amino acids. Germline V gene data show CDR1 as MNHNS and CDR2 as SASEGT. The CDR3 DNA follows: TGTGCCAGCAGTAAGGGACCGTCCAATCAGCCCCAGCATTTT. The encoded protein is CASSKGPSNQPQHF.

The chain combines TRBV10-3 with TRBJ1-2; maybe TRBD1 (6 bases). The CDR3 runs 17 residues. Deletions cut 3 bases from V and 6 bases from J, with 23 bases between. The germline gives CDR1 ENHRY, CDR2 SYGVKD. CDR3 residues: CAISDRPERGAMNGYTF. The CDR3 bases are TGTGCCATCAGTGATCGACCGGAGAGGGGGGCGATGAATGGCTACACCTTC.

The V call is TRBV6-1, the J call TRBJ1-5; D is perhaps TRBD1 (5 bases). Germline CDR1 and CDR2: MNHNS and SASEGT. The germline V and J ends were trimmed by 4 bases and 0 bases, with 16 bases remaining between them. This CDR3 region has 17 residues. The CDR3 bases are TGTGCCAGCAGTGCAGAATGGACAAACTATAGCAATCAGCCCCAGCATTTT. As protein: CASSAEWTNYSNQPQHF.

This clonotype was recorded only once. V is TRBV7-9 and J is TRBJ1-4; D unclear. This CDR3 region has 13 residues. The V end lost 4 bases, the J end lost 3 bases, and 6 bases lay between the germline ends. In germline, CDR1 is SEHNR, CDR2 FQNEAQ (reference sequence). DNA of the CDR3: TGTGCCAGCAGCTCTAGGGCTAATGAAAAACTGTTTTTT. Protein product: CASSSRANEKLFF.

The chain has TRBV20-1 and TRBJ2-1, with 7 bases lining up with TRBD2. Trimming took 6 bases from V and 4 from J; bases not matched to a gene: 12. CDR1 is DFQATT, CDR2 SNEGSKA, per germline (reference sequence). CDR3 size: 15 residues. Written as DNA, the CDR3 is TGCAGTGCCCCCGGAGTAGGGAGGGCTTACAATGAGCAGTTCTTC. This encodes CSAPGVGRAYNEQFF.

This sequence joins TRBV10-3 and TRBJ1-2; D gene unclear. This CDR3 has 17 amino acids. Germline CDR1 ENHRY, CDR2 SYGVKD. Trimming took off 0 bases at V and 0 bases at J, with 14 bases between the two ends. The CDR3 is CAISESTWQAANYGYTF. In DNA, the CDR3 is TGTGCCATCAGTGAGTCGACTTGGCAGGCAGCTAACTATGGCTACACCTTC.

The CDR3 DNA follows: TGCGCCAGCAGCCCGGGACTAGCGGTCCGGGAGACCCAGTACTTC. Translating it yields CASSPGLAVRETQYF. This sequence joins TRBV4-1 and TRBJ2-5, with 11 bases that match TRBD2. The CDR3 extends over 15 amino acids. Germline-derived CDR1 and CDR2 are MGHRA and YSYEKL. The ends lost 4 bases at V and 5 bases at J; junction bases unmatched: 6.

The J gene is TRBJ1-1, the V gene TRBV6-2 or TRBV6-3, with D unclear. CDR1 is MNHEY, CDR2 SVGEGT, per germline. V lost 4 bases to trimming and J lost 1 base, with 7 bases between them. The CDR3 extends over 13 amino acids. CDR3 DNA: TGTGCCAGCAGTTCACCGCGGAACACTGAAGCTTTCTTT. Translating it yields CASSSPRNTEAFF.

CDR3 sequence reads: CSARDEILPSYNEQFF. The CDR3 coding sequence is TGCAGTGCTAGAGATGAGATTTTGCCCTCCTACAATGAGCAGTTCTTC. The chain combines TRBV20-1 with TRBJ2-1; no reliable D call. The CDR3 has 16 amino acids. V lost 0 bases to trimming and J lost 0 bases, with 12 bases between them. From germline, CDR1 is DFQATT and CDR2 SNEGSKA (reference sequence).

The CDR3 region has the DNA TGTGCCAGCCGAGGACAGGCCAAACGAAACTATGGCTACACCTTC. The encoded protein is CASRGQAKRNYGYTF. The chain carries TRBV6-2 or TRBV6-3 and TRBJ1-2; 7 nucleotides agree with TRBD1. Germline trimming cut 8 bases from V and 2 bases from J; bases unmatched to any gene: 11. This CDR3 contains 15 residues. The V gene's germline CDR1 is MNHEY and CDR2 SVGEGT.

The CDR3 nucleotides are TGCAGTGCTAGAGGGCTAGCGGGAGCAAGCTCCTACAATGAGCAGTTCTTC. Encoded protein: CSARGLAGASSYNEQFF. V is TRBV20-1 and J is TRBJ2-1; 10 nucleotides align to TRBD2. The CDR3 extends over 17 amino acids. The V and J ends lost 1 base and 0 bases, in that order; junction bases with no gene match: 6. Germline V CDR1 and CDR2: DFQATT, SNEGSKA (reference sequence).

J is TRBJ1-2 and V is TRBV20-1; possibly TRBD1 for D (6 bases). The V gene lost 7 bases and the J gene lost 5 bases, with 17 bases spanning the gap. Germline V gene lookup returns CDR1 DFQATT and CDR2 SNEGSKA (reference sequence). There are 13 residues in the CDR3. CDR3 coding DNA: TGCAGTGTCCGCCGGGGGGCCACTTATGGCTACACCTTC. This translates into CSVRRGATYGYTF.

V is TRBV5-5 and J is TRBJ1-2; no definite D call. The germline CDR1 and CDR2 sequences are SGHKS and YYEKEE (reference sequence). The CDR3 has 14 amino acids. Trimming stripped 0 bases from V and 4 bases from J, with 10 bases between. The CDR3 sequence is CASSLGVPSYGYTF. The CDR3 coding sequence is TGTGCCAGCAGCTTGGGGGTCCCGAGCTATGGCTACACCTTC.

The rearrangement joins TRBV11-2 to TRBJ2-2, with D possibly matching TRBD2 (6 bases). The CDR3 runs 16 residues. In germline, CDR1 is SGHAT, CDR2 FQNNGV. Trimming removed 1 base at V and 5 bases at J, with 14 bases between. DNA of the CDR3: TGTGCCAGCAGCTTAGTCGGTAGCGGAGGGACCGGGGAGCTGTTTTTT. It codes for CASSLVGSGGTGELFF. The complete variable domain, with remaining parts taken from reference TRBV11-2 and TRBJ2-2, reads EAGVAQSPRYKIIEKRQSVAFWCNPISGHATLYWYQQILGQGPKLLIQFQNNGVVDDSQLPKDRFSAERLKGVDSTLKIQPAKLEDSAVYLCASSLVGSGGTGELFFGEGSRLTVL.